Each of the 15 T cell receptor beta chains below was sequenced from the same sample in a study of radiotherapy plus CTLA-4 blockade in lung cancer. TCRdb's table, derived via immunoSEQ multiplex PCR, lists solely in-frame clones and lacks some. The repertoire holds some 27,000 clones, with over 70% as singletons. The input for sequencing was peripheral blood, taken from a patient treated with radiotherapy plus ipilimumab. The source is a human donor with non-small cell lung cancer that progressed on radiotherapy plus ipilimumab.

CDR3 loop: CASRDITNTGELFF. For the CDR3, the DNA is TGCGCCAGCAGGGACATAACGAACACCGGGGAGCTGTTTTTT. The rearrangement uses TRBV5-1 and TRBJ2-2; D may be TRBD1 (5 bases). The CDR3 length is 14 residues. The germline gives CDR1 SGHRS, CDR2 YFSETQ. V was clipped by 5 bases and J by 0 bases, with 8 bases between them.

The gene calls are TRBV6-1 and TRBJ1-1, with D unclear. Trimming took off 6 bases at V and 7 bases at J, with 12 bases between the two ends. This CDR3 has 12 amino acids. Germline CDR1 reads MNHNS; CDR2 reads SASEGT. CDR3 sequence (DNA): TGTGCCAGCAGCCACCTCGAGGGTGAAGCTTTCTTT. This gives the protein CASSHLEGEAFF.

This chain uses TRBV7-6 with TRBJ2-7, with 9 bases aligning to TRBD1. This CDR3 spans 14 amino acids. Trimming at V came to 5 bases and at J to 3 bases, leaving 5 bases not matched to a gene. From germline, CDR1 is SGHVS and CDR2 FNYEAQ. CDR3 in DNA: TGTGCCAGCAGCACGGGACAGGGTGGCTACGAGCAGTACTTC. As protein: CASSTGQGGYEQYF.

This clone has a handful of counts. The chain links TRBV9 to TRBJ1-6; no clear D. Germline CDR1 SGDLS, CDR2 YYNGEE. The length of the CDR3 is 14 residues. V was clipped by 3 bases and J by 6 bases, with 10 bases between them. The CDR3 DNA reads as TGTGCCAGCAGCGAAGAGGGAAGTAATTCACCCCTCCACTTT. It is translated as CASSEEGSNSPLHF.

CDR3 nucleotides: TGCGCCAGCAGCTTGGAGGGTCAGAGGACTGAAGCTTTCTTT. Translated, it gives CASSLEGQRTEAFF. The chain carries TRBV5-1 and TRBJ1-1; D unresolved. This CDR3 contains 14 residues. Germline CDR1 reads SGHRS; CDR2 reads YFSETQ. The V end lost 0 bases, the J end lost 5 bases, and 11 bases lay between the germline ends.

V and J are TRBV4-1 and TRBJ1-1, with D maybe TRBD1 (5 bases). Trimming removed 6 bases at V and 5 bases at J, with 13 bases between. The V gene's germline CDR1 is MGHRA and CDR2 YSYEKL. The CDR3 has 13 amino acids. CDR3 loop: CASRAQGTTEAFF. The CDR3 DNA reads as TGCGCCAGCAGAGCCCAGGGCACGACTGAAGCTTTCTTT.

This clone was observed a single time. The chain combines TRBV5-5 with TRBJ2-7; 12 bases align to TRBD2. The length of the CDR3 is 15 residues. V was clipped by 4 bases and J by 7 bases; unmatched bases: 9. Germline V gene sequence: CDR1 SGHKS, CDR2 YYEKEE (reference sequence). CDR3 in DNA: TGTGCCAGCAGCCCCCTAGCGGGAGGGCCAGGGGAGCAGTACTTC. Translating gives CASSPLAGGPGEQYF.

The gene calls are TRBV18 and TRBJ2-5; D might be TRBD1 or TRBD2, each matching 5 bases. Per germline, CDR1 KGHSH and CDR2 LQKENI. There are 13 residues in the CDR3. Trimming took off 3 bases at V and 9 bases at J, with 14 bases between the two ends. The DNA for the CDR3 is TGTGCCAGCTCACCGGGACCAGAGAATCCCCAGTACTTC. Translated, it gives CASSPGPENPQYF.

The rearrangement links TRBV7-2 to TRBJ2-5; D uncertain. From germline, CDR1 is SGHTA and CDR2 FQGNSA. The V end was cut by 2 bases, the J end by 2 bases, with 6 bases between. The CDR3 loop spans 13 amino acids. CDR3: CASSLSWQETQYF. The CDR3, as DNA: TGTGCCAGCAGCTTAAGCTGGCAAGAGACCCAGTACTTC.

This clone was found a few times. The chain links TRBV7-2 to TRBJ1-6; D possibly corresponds to TRBD1 (5 bases). CDR1 and CDR2 (germline): SGHTA, FQGNSA. The ends were cut back, 5 bases at V and 9 bases at J, with 14 bases in the middle. The CDR3 loop spans 14 amino acids. The DNA of the CDR3 is TGTGCCAGCAGCGCGGAGGGGAAGGGTTCACCCCTCCACTTT. Its protein is CASSAEGKGSPLHF.

The gene calls are TRBV2 and TRBJ2-3; 9 bases are a match to TRBD1. The CDR3 sequence is 15 residues long. With V trimmed by 4 bases and J by 1 base, 3 bases remained unmatched. Looked up from germline, CDR1 is SNHLY and CDR2 is FYNNEI. For the CDR3, the DNA is TGTGCCAGCAGTGGGCGGACAGGGGGCACAGATACGCAGTATTTT. Translation gives CASSGRTGGTDTQYF.

The rearrangement uses TRBV19 and TRBJ1-2, with 10 bases aligning to TRBD1. This CDR3 has 17 amino acids. The germline V gene encodes CDR1 LNHDA and CDR2 SQIVND (reference sequence). Trimming at V came to 3 bases and at J to 6 bases, leaving 13 bases not matched to a gene. CDR3 coding DNA: TGTGCCAGTAGTATGCTCGCGGGGGGACAGGGGAAACATGGCTACACCTTC. Protein sequence: CASSMLAGGQGKHGYTF.

The rearrangement uses TRBV30 and TRBJ1-1; D call uncertain. Trimming pared 3 bases from V and 1 base from J, leaving 15 bases between. CDR3 length equals 15 residues. From germline, CDR1 is GTSNPN and CDR2 SVGIG (reference sequence). CDR3 coding DNA: TGTGCCTGGAGGGGGAAAGTGAAGGAGAACACTGAAGCTTTCTTT. This codes for CAWRGKVKENTEAFF. Full variable domain (rest looked up from reference TRBV30 and TRBJ1-1): SQTIHQWPATLVQPVGSPLSLECTVEGTSNPNLYWYRQAAGRGLQLLFYSVGIGQISSEVPQNLSASRPQDRQFILSSKKLLLSDSGFYLCAWRGKVKENTEAFFGQGTRLTVV.

The chain links TRBV2 to TRBJ1-1; maybe TRBD1 (5 bases). The V gene's germline CDR1 is SNHLY and CDR2 FYNNEI. With 5 bases removed from V and 0 bases from J, the gap between germline ends came to 10 bases. The CDR3 totals 14 residues. The CDR3 loop is CASSYRSMNTEAFF. CDR3 DNA: TGTGCCAGCAGTTACAGGTCTATGAACACTGAAGCTTTCTTT.

This clone was seen once. The chain is built from TRBV5-1 and TRBJ1-4; D not resolved. Trimming stripped 2 bases from V and 7 bases from J, with 15 bases between. The CDR3 is 15 residues long. Germline CDR1 SGHRS, CDR2 YFSETQ. The CDR3 protein is CASSLNQPGSEKLFF. The CDR3 coding sequence is TGCGCCAGCAGCTTAAACCAGCCGGGGAGTGAAAAACTGTTTTTT.